Listed here are 23 T cell receptor beta chains from one sample, sequenced in a study of synovial regulatory T cells in juvenile arthritis. Only in-frame clones appear in the TCRdb table, and some are missing; sequencing was by immunoSEQ multiplex PCR. The sample data list around 6,400 clones. The sample was Treg cells from blood. Documented subset: remaining (HLA-DR-negative) circulating blood Treg cells. Receptors originate from a donor between 2 and 35 years old with juvenile idiopathic arthritis.

This chain joins TRBV19 and TRBJ2-1. The CDR3 totals 15 residues. No DNA accompanies this entry. Germline loops: CDR1 LNHDA, CDR2 SQIVND (reference sequence). The CDR3 spells CASSLRVASYNEQFF.

This chain joins TRBV29-1 and TRBJ2-1; TCRdb's D gene call, TRBD1, goes unchecked for lack of DNA. Germline values: CDR1 SQVTM, CDR2 ANQGSEA. This CDR3 has 12 residues. No DNA appears here. The CDR3 spells CSVRTGWDEQFF.

This chain links TRBV21-1 with TRBJ2-5. TRBV21-1 is termed a pseudogene. The CDR3 consists of 17 residues. The entry carries no DNA sequence. The chain's CDR3 is CASSKVEGVRGWETQYF.

V and J are TRBV29-1 and TRBJ2-2; TCRdb designates TRBD2, a call that cannot be tested without DNA. The CDR3 extends over 17 amino acids. Nucleotide data are not available. CDR1 and CDR2 from the germline V gene are SQVTM and ANQGSEA. The CDR3 here is CSPRGVAGGPGTGELFF.

The J gene is TRBJ2-7, the V gene TRBV7-2; absent DNA, TCRdb's TRBD1 call cannot be checked. The CDR3 runs to 14 residues. Nucleotide data are not available. Germline loops: CDR1 SGHTA, CDR2 FQGNSA. CDR3 region: CASRPGQGAYEQYF.

The J gene is TRBJ1-4, the V gene TRBV28. CDR1 is MDHEN, CDR2 SYDVKM, per germline. The CDR3 has 16 amino acids. No coding sequence is recorded. The CDR3 sequence is CASSSPGRATNEKLFF.

The V gene is TRBV11-2, the J gene TRBJ2-1; TCRdb calls TRBD2, which cannot be checked without DNA. The germline gives CDR1 SGHAT, CDR2 FQNNGV. This CDR3 has 16 residues. No coding sequence is recorded. The CDR3 loop is CASSLSLAGGGNEQFF.

This chain joins TRBV30 and TRBJ2-1. In germline, CDR1 is GTSNPN, CDR2 SVGIG (reference sequence). The CDR3 contains 13 residues. No DNA has been recorded. CDR3 residues: CAWSALGGPGQFF.

The V gene is TRBV14, the J gene TRBJ2-3; the D call of TRBD2 rests on TCRdb alone, since no DNA is present to check it. The CDR3 consists of 12 residues. Only the protein sequence is given. Germline CDR1 SGHDN, CDR2 FVKESK. This CDR3 reads CASSHVPDTQYF.

The chain recombines TRBV25-1 with TRBJ1-4; TCRdb returns TRBD1, unconfirmable since there is no DNA. The CDR3 is 15 amino acids. No DNA appears here. Germline V CDR1 and CDR2: MGHDK, SYGVNS. The CDR3 sequence: CASSSAGTGNEKLFF. Variable domain in full (rest from reference TRBV25-1 and TRBJ1-4): EADIYQTPRYLVIGTGKKITLECSQTMGHDKMYWYQQDPGMELHLIHYSYGVNSTEKGDLSSESTVSRIRTEHFPLTLESARPSHTSQYLCASSSAGTGNEKLFFGSGTQLSVL.

The chain employs TRBV11-3 and TRBJ2-1; the TCRdb D gene call, TRBD2, has no DNA to confirm it. The germline V gene encodes CDR1 SGHNT and CDR2 YENEEA. The CDR3 has 14 amino acids. A DNA sequence was not provided. The CDR3 sequence is CASSPPEEGKRQFF.

This chain uses TRBV6-6 with TRBJ1-2. Germline values: CDR1 MNHNY, CDR2 SVGAGI (reference sequence). The CDR3 spans 14 residues. A DNA sequence was not provided. The CDR3 loop reads CASSYGGPRYGYTF.

The rearrangement joins TRBV4-3 to TRBJ1-3. The length of the CDR3 is 17 residues. No DNA is given. Germline V lookup: CDR1 LGHNA, CDR2 YSLEER. The CDR3 spells CASSQVNPFDSGNTIYF.

V is TRBV5-4 and J is TRBJ1-4. The length of the CDR3 is 18 residues. The coding DNA is unavailable. Looked up from germline, CDR1 is SGHNT and CDR2 is YYREEE (reference sequence). The CDR3 sequence: CASSPGLSSLSQNEKLFF. Complete variable domain (other parts from reference TRBV5-4 and TRBJ1-4): ETGVTQSPTHLIKTRGQQVTLRCSSQSGHNTVSWYQQALGQGPQFIFQYYREEENGRGNFPPRFSGLQFPNYSSELNVNALELDDSALYLCASSPGLSSLSQNEKLFFGSGTQLSVL.

The rearrangement links TRBV5-1 to TRBJ2-7; TCRdb's D call, TRBD1, is unchecked because there is no DNA. The CDR3 contains 17 residues. No coding sequence is recorded. The germline V gene encodes CDR1 SGHRS and CDR2 YFSETQ. CDR3 in amino acids: CASTLSPAGQGLYEQYF.

This rearrangement joins TRBV9 to TRBJ2-5; TCRdb lists TRBD2, though no DNA is available to test this call. This CDR3 is built from 17 residues. The nucleotide record is missing. Germline V lookup: CDR1 SGDLS, CDR2 YYNGEE. CDR3 sequence reads: CASSVAIAGGPGETQYF.

V usage is TRBV15 and J usage is TRBJ1-6. Per the germline V gene, CDR1 is LNHNV and CDR2 is YYDKDF (reference sequence). This CDR3 has 15 amino acids. No DNA is listed. The CDR3: CATSRDNAYNSPLHF.

The rearrangement links TRBV5-1 to TRBJ2-7; there is no DNA to check the TCRdb D call of TRBD1. The CDR3 is 13 amino acids. Nucleotide data are not available. The germline V gene encodes CDR1 SGHRS and CDR2 YFSETQ. The CDR3 region is CASSLGGPREQYF.

The rearrangement links TRBV27 to TRBJ1-2. Germline values: CDR1 MNHEY, CDR2 SMNVEV (reference sequence). This CDR3 has 14 residues. The record lacks a DNA sequence. CDR3 amino acids: CASRRGGNRYGYTF.

This CDR3 is CASSAYHGYTF. V usage is TRBV2 and J usage is TRBJ1-2. Germline CDR1 and CDR2: SNHLY and FYNNEI. The CDR3 sequence is 11 residues long. A DNA sequence was not provided. The full variable domain, in which reference TRBV2 and TRBJ1-2 provide the parts outside the CDR3, is EPEVTQTPSHQVTQMGQEVILRCVPISNHLYFYWYRQILGQKVEFLVSFYNNEISEKSEIFDDQFSVERPDGSNFTLKIRSTKLEDSAMYFCASSAYHGYTFGSGTRLTVV.

Frequency places this clone as medium-sized. The chain combines TRBV6-5 with TRBJ1-1. The CDR3 runs 15 residues. The protein alone is recorded here. Germline V gene data show CDR1 as MNHEY and CDR2 as SVGAGI. CDR3 protein: CASSYSPSVNTEAFF.

The chain recombines TRBV7-9 with TRBJ2-1; the TRBD1 assignment by TCRdb is unverifiable without DNA. This CDR3 contains 16 residues. No DNA is listed. Per germline, CDR1 SEHNR and CDR2 FQNEAQ (reference sequence). The CDR3 loop is CASSEPRDSIYNEQFF.

This chain links TRBV5-1 with TRBJ2-7; TCRdb lists TRBD1, though no DNA is available to test this call. Germline CDR1 and CDR2: SGHRS and YFSETQ. The CDR3 is 15 residues long. No DNA accompanies this entry. CDR3 sequence reads: CASSFLGTEDYEQYF.